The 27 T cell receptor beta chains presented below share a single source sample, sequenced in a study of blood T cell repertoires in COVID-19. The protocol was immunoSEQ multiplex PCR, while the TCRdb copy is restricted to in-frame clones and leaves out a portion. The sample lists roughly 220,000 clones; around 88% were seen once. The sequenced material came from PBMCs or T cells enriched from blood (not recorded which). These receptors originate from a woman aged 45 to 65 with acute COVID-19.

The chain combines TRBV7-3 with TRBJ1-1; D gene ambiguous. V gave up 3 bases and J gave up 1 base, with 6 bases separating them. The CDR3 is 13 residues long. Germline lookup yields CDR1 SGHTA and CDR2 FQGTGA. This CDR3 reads CASSFTGNTEAFF. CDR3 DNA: TGTGCCAGCAGCTTTACGGGGAACACTGAAGCTTTCTTT.

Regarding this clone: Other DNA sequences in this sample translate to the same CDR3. As DNA, the CDR3 is TGTGCCAGCAGCCCGACTAGCGGGGGATACAATGAGCAGTTCTTC. Translated: CASSPTSGGYNEQFF. The V call is TRBV11-2, the J call TRBJ2-1; TRBD2 aligns across 12 bases. This CDR3 is 15 amino acids long. V lost 5 bases, J lost 4 bases, and 3 bases stayed unmatched. Germline V gene lookup returns CDR1 SGHAT and CDR2 FQNNGV. The full variable domain, with the rest looked up from reference TRBV11-2 and TRBJ2-1, is EAGVAQSPRYKIIEKRQSVAFWCNPISGHATLYWYQQILGQGPKLLIQFQNNGVVDDSQLPKDRFSAERLKGVDSTLKIQPAKLEDSAVYLCASSPTSGGYNEQFFGPGTRLTVL.

In nucleotides, the CDR3 is TGTGCCAGCAGTCTGGGAGGGACAGGGAAGGGCGAGCAGTACTTC. This encodes CASSLGGTGKGEQYF. The chain recombines TRBV28 with TRBJ2-7; the match to TRBD1 covers 9 bases. The germline CDR1 and CDR2 sequences are MDHEN and SYDVKM. The CDR3 is 15 residues long. V lost 5 bases and J lost 6; bases outside the gene matches: 11.

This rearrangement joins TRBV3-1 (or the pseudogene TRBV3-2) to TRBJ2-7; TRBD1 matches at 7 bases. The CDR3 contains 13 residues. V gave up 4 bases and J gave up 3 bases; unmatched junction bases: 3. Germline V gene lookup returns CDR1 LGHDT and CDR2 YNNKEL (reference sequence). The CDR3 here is CASSRGGSYEQYF. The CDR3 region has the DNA TGTGCCAGCAGCCGAGGGGGCAGCTACGAGCAGTACTTC.

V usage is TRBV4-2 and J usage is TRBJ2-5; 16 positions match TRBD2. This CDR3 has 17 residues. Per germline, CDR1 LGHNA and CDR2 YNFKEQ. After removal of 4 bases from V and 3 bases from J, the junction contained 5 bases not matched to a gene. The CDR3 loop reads CASSPGLAGGVEETQYF. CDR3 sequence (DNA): TGTGCCAGCAGCCCGGGACTAGCGGGAGGGGTGGAAGAGACCCAGTACTTC.

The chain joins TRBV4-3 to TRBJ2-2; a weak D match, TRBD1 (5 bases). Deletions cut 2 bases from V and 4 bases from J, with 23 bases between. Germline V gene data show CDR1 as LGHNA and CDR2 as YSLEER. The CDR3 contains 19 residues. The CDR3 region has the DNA TGCGCCAGCAGCCAAAAGTGGGGCACAGCCGTAGACTCCACCGGGGAGCTGTTTTTT. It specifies CASSQKWGTAVDSTGELFF.

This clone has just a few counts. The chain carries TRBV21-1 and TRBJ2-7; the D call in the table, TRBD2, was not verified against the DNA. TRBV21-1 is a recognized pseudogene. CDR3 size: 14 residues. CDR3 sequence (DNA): TGTGCCAGCGGCGGGGGTGACCCCTCCTACGAGCAGTACTTC. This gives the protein CASGGGDPSYEQYF.

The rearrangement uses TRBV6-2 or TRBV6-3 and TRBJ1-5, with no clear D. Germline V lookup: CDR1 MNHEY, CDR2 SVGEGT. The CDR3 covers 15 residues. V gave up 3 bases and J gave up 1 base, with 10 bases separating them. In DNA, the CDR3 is TGTGCCAGCAGTTATGCCGGAGACAGCAATCAGCCCCAGCATTTT. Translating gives CASSYAGDSNQPQHF.

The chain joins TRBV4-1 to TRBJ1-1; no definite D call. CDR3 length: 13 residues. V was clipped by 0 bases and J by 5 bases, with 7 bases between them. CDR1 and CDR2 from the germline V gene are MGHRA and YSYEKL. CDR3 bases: TGCGCCAGCAGCCAAGATCACCAGACTGAAGCTTTCTTT. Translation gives CASSQDHQTEAFF.

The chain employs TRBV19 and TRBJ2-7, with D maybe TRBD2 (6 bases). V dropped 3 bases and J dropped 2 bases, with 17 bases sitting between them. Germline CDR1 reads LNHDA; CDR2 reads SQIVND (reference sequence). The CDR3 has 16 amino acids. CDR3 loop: CASSMFSGGVTYEQYF. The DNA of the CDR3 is TGTGCCAGTAGTATGTTTAGTGGCGGGGTAACCTACGAGCAGTACTTC.

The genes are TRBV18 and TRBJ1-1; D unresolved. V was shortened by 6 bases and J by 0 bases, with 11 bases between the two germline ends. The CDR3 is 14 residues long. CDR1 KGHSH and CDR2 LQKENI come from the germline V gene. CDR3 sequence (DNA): TGTGCCAGCTCCCTCATGGAGGTGAACACTGAAGCTTTCTTT. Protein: CASSLMEVNTEAFF. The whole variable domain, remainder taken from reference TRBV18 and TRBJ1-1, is NAGVMQNPRHLVRRRGQEARLRCSPMKGHSHVYWYRQLPEEGLKFMVYLQKENIIDESGMPKERFSAEFPKEGPSILRIQQVVRGDSAAYFCASSLMEVNTEAFFGQGTRLTVV.

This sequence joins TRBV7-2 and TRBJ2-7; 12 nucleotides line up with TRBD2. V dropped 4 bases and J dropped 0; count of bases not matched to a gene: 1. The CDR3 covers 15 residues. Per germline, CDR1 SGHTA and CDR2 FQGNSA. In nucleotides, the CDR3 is TGTGCCAGCAGCTCACTAGCGGGAGGCTCCTACGAGCAGTACTTC. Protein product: CASSSLAGGSYEQYF.

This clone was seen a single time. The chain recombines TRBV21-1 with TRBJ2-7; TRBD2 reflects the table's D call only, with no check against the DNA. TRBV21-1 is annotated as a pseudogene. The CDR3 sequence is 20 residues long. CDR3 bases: TGTGCCAGCAGCAAGCCCTTCCTAGGGACTAGCGGGAGGGGCTGGTGCGAGCAGTACTTC. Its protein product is CASSKPFLGTSGRGWCEQYF.

DNA of the CDR3: TGTGCCAGCAGCGGTTTCAGGGGCGCTGAAGCTTTCTTT. It encodes CASSGFRGAEAFF. The chain combines TRBV7-8 with TRBJ1-1, with TRBD1 as a possible D gene (6 bases). The CDR3 runs 13 residues. V was cut by 5 bases and J by 6 bases, with 13 bases left in between. Germline CDR1 SGHVS, CDR2 FQNEAQ.

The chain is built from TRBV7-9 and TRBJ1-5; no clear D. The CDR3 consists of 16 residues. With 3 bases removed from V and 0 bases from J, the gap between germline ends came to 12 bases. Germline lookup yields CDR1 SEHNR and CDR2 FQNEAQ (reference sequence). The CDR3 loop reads CASSLGENPSNQPQHF. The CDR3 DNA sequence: TGTGCCAGCAGCTTGGGAGAGAATCCTAGCAATCAGCCCCAGCATTTT.

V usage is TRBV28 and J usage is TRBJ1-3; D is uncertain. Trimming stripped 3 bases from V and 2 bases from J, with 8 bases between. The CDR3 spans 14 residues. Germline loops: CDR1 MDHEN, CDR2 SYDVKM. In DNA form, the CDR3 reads TGTGCCAGCAGTTTCGAGGAGGCTGGAAACACCATATATTTT. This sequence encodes CASSFEEAGNTIYF.

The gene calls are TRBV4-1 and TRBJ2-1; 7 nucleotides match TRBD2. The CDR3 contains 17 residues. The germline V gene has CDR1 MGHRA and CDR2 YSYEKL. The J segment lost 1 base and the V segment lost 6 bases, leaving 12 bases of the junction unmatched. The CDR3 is CASRPRLATGSYNEQFF. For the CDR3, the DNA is TGCGCCAGCAGACCAAGACTAGCCACCGGGTCCTACAATGAGCAGTTCTTC.

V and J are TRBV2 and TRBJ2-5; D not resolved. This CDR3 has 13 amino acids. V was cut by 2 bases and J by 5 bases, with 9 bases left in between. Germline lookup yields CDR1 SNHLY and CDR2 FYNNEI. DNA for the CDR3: TGTGCCAGCAGTGAACCGCCCACTGAGACCCAGTACTTC. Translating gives CASSEPPTETQYF.

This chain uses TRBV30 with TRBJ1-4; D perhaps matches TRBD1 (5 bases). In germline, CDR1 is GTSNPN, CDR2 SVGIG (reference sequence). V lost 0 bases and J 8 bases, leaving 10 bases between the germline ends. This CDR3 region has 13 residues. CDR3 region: CAWSVGDREKLFF. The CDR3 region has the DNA TGTGCCTGGAGTGTAGGGGATAGAGAAAAACTGTTTTTT.

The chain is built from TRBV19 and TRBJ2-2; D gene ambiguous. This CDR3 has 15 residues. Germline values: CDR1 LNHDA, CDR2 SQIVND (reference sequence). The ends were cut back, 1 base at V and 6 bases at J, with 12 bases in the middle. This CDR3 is CASSIASRVAGELFF. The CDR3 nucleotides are TGTGCCAGTAGTATAGCTAGTCGGGTGGCCGGGGAGCTGTTTTTT. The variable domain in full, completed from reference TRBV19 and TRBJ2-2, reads DGGITQSPKYLFRKEGQNVTLSCEQNLNHDAMYWYRQDPGQGLRLIYYSQIVNDFQKGDIAEGYSVSREKKESFPLTVTSAQKNPTAFYLCASSIASRVAGELFFGEGSRLTVL.

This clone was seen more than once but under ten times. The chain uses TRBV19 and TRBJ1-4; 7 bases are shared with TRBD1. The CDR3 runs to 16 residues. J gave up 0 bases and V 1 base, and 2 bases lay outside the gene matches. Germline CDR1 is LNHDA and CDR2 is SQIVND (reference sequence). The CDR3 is CASSIVGTATNEKLFF. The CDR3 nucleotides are TGTGCCAGTAGTATAGTCGGGACAGCAACTAATGAAAAACTGTTTTTT.

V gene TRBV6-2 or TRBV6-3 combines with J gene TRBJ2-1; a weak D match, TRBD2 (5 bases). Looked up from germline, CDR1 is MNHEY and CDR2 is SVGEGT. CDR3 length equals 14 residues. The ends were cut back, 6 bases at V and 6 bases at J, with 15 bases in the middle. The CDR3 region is CASSKGSGFNEQFF. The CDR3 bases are TGTGCCAGCAGCAAGGGTTCGGGGTTCAATGAGCAGTTCTTC.

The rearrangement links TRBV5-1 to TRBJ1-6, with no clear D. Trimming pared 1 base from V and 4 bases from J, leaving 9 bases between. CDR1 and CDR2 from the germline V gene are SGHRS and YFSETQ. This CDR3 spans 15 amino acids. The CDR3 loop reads CASSLSSLYNSPLHF. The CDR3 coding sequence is TGCGCCAGCAGCTTGAGTTCACTTTATAATTCACCCCTCCACTTT.

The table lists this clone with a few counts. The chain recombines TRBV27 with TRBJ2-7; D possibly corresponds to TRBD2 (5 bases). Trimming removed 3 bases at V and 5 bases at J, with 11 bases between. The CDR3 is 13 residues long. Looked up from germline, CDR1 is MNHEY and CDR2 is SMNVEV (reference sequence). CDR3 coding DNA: TGTGCCAGCAGTTTCACGGGGAGCCACGAGCAGTACTTC. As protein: CASSFTGSHEQYF.

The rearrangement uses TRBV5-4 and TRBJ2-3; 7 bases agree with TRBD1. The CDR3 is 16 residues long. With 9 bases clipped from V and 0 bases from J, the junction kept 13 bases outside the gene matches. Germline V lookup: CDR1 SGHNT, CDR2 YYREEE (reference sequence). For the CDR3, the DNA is TGTGCCACACTTGCGATGAGGGGGCGTAGCACAGATACGCAGTATTTT. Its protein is CATLAMRGRSTDTQYF.

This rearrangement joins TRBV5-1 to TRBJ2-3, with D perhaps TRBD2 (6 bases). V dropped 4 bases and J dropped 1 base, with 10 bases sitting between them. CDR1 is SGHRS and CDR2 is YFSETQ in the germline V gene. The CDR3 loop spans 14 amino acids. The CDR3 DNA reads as TGCGCCAGCAGCCTCCCTAGCGGCACAGATACGCAGTATTTT. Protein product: CASSLPSGTDTQYF.

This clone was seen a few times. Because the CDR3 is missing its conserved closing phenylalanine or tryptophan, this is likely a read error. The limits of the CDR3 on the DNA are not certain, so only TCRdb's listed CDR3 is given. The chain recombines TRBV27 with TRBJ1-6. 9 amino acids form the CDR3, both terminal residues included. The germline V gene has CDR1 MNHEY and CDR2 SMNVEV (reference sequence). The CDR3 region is CASSIEGRS.